This TCR beta chain came from a study of blood T cell repertoires in COVID-19. Method: immunoSEQ multiplex PCR; TCRdb's copy keeps in-frame clones and lacks some. The data contain fewer than 200,000 clones, around four fifths of them singletons. Individuals drawn from some 25 US areas were about 18 to 90 years old. Donors of Cohort 3 who recovered were those that had two negative PCRs, clearance, or symptom resolution. CDR3 length: 15 amino acids. Germline trimming cut 5 bases from V and 7 bases from J; bases unmatched to any gene: 8. Per germline, CDR1 SGHAT and CDR2 FQNNGV. The sequence was collected from a woman in her fifties or sixties who had recovered from COVID-19. The chain recombines TRBV11-2 with TRBJ1-4, with TRBD1 identical over 9 bases. Specimen: PBMCs or T cells enriched from blood (not recorded which). The CDR3 sequence: CASSPGQGIPEKLFF. The CDR3 DNA reads TGTGCCAGCAGCCCAGGACAGGGGATTCCTGAAAAACTGTTTTTT.